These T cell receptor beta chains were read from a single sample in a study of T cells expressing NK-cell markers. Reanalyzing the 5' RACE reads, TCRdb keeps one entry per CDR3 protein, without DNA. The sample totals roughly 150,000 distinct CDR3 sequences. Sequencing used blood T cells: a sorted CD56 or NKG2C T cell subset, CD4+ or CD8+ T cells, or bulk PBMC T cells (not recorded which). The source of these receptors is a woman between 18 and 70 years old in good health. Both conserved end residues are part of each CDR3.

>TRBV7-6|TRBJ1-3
CASSLADRSGNTIYF
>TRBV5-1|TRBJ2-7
CASSLATSVYEQYF
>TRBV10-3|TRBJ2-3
CAISDPRSRGGLAADTQYF
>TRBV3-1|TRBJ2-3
CASSQRDGTDTQYF
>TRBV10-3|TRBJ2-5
CAISEERETQYF
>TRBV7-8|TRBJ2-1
CASSLSSGLGRNEQFF
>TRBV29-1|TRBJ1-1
CSARDTVNTEAFF
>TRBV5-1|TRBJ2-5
CASSRITPQETQYF
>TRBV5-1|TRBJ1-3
CASSLGEYGNTIYF
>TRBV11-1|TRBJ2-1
CASSQPEGGSYNEQFF
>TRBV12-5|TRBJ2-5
CASGLAGSETQYF
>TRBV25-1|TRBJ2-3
CASLQGQSGSDTQYF
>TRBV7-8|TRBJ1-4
CASSLAPWETNEKLFF
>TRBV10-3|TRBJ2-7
CAISEAKGTSGALLYEQYF
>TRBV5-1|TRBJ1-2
CASSPTPGQMNYGYTF
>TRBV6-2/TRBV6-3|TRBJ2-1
CASSSQSPGTSGTQSYNEQFF
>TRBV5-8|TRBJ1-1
CASSWTGLNTEAFF
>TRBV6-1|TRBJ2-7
CASIRTGGGEQYF
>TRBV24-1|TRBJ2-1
CATSEEAGWNEQFF
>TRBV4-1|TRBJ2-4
CASSQGHLAKNIQYF
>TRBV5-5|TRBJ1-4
CASSLGLTAPKLFF
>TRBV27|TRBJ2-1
CASSLLPINGVYNEQFF
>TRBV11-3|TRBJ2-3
CASSLRQGTDTQYF
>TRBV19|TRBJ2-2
CASSAHRGRTGELFF
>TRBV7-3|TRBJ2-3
CASSLMSGPDGTQYF
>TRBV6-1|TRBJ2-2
CASSPLIQRETGELFF
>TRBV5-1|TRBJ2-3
CASSLVASGTDTQYF
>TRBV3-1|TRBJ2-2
CASSHPMRGGTGELFF
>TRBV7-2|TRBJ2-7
CASSLTSGNGYEQYF
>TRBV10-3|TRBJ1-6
CAISEEGRNSPLHF
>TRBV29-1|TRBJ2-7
CSVEDFEGRRDEQYF
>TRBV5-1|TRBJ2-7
CASSFVGHSYEQYF
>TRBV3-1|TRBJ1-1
CASSLGQGRSPDTEAFF
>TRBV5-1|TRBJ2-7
CATPHRTNYEQYF
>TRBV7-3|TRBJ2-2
CASSLNGATSTGELFF
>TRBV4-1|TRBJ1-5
CASSQDRTRGLNQPQHF
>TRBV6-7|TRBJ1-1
CASSYPLRENTEAFF
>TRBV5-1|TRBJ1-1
CASTWQGDTEAFF
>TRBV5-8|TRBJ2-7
CASTPKGTGTRSYEQYF
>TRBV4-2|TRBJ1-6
CASSQDRERSPLHF
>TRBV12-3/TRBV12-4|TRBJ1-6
CASSATGGSYNSPLHF
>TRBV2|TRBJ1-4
CASSEGRGGKLFF
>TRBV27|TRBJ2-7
CASRRTGPLYEQYF
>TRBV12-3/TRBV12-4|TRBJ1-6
CASSLRGDNSPLHF
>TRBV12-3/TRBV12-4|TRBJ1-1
CASSPGTTSGTEAFF
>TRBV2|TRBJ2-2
CASSQRIANTGELFF
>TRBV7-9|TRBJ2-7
CASSLYILRGRHEQYF
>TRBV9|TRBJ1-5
CASSLGSISNQPQHF
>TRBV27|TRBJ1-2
CASSSVKSYGYTF
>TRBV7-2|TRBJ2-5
CSSAGGTDGTQYF
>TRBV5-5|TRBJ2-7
CASSLNPGQSGEQYF
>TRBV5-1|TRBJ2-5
CASSWTGGAGGQETQYF
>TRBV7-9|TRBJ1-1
CASSFNTVDTEAFF
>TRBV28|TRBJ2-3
CASRTWTSGTPTDTQYF
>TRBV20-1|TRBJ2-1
CSANQGDNEQFF
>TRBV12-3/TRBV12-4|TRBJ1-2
CASTARQGLGGYTF
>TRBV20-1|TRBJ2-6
CSASDRGFFSGANVLTF
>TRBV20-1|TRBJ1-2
CSARRTRRGELLYGYTF